This TCR beta chain was captured in a study of CD8+CD57+ T cells in acquired aplastic anemia. Looking at the study overall: On average, sorted CD4+ and CD8+ cells gave 3 to 4 ug of DNA. The study's findings and limits: Any difference that existed in CD8+ Simpson's diversity between patients and controls was not significant.

All sequencing subjects had displayed CD8+CD57+ cell expansion on flow cytometry. Among the patients, all had severe acquired aplastic anemia. Among the patients, none had received any therapy at the time of blood sampling. This clonotype has only one observation. Its antigen is still unknown. One junction end does not reproduce the germline sequence, and a read error may be involved. Germline CDR1 and CDR2: SNHLY and FYNNEI. The CDR3 length is 14 residues. For CDR3 and TCR beta VDJ profiling, genomic DNA was the template used. TCRdb passed the reads through MiXCR, listing each CDR3 protein once. The sample lists around 200,000 distinct CDR3 sequences, approximately 60% occurring once.

The source of this sequence is a human donor with aplastic anemia. The sample taken for sequencing was sorted CD4+, CD8+, or CD8+CD57+ T cells (not recorded which) from PBMCs. V gene TRBV2 combines with J gene TRBJ2-3; 10 bases are shared with TRBD1. Here the CDR3 DNA reads TGTACCAGCTTCAGGGACAGGGGCCTGGATACGCAGTATTTT. This codes for CTSFRDRGLDTQYF. Based on the CDR3 plus reference TRBV2 and TRBJ2-3, the full variable domain is EPEVTQTPSHQVTQMGQEVILRCVPISNHLYFYWYRQILGQKVEFLVSFYNNEISEKSEIFDDQFSVERPDGSNFTLKIRSTKLEDSAMYFCTSFRDRGLDTQYFGPGTRLTVL.